This T cell receptor beta chain is from a study of PD-1 blockade in classical Hodgkin lymphoma. Regarding time point: newly diagnosed, previously untreated cHL patient sample. Assay used: immunoSEQ multiplex PCR; TCRdb lists only in-frame clones, some missing. The sample holds roughly 70,000 clones; about 94% are singletons and the top ten take roughly 2.6%. The sample was peripheral blood mononuclear cells (PBMCs). The TCR was taken from a human donor with classical Hodgkin lymphoma.

DNA for the CDR3: TGCAGTGCCGGGACAGGGAGGACTGAAGCTTTCTTT. It translates to CSAGTGRTEAFF. V is TRBV29-1 and J is TRBJ1-1; TRBD1 matches at 9 bases. The germline V gene has CDR1 SQVTM and CDR2 ANQGSEA. The CDR3 runs to 12 residues.